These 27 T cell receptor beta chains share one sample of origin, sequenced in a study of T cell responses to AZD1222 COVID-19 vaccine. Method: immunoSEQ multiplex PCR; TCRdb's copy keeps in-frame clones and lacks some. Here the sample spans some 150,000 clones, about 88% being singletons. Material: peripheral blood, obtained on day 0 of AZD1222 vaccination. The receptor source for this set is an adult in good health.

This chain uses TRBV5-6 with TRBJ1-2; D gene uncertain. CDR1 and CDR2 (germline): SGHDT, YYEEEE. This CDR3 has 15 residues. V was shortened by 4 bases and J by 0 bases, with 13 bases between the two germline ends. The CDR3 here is CASSRYTFANYGYTF. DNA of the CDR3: TGTGCCAGCAGCCGATACACCTTCGCTAACTATGGCTACACCTTC. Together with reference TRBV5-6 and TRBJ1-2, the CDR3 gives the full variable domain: DAGVTQSPTHLIKTRGQQVTLRCSPKSGHDTVSWYQQALGQGPQFIFQYYEEEERQRGNFPDRFSGHQFPNYSSELNVNALLLGDSALYLCASSRYTFANYGYTFGSGTRLTVV.

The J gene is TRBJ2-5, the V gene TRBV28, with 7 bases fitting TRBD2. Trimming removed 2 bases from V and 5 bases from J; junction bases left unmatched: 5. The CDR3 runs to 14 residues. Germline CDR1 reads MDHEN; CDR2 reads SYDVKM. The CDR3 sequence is CASSLPGGGETQYF. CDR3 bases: TGTGCCAGCAGTTTACCGGGGGGTGGGGAGACCCAGTACTTC. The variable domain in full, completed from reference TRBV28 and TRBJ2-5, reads DVKVTQSSRYLVKRTGEKVFLECVQDMDHENMFWYRQDPGLGLRLIYFSYDVKMKEKGDIPEGYSVSREKKERFSLILESASTNQTSMYLCASSLPGGGETQYFGPGTRLLVL.

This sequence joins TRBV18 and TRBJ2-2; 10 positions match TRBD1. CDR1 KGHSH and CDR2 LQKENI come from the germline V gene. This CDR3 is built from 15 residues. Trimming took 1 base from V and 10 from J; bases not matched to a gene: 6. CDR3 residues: CASSPRQTGGEELFF. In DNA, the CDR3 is TGTGCCAGCTCACCACGCCAGACAGGGGGCGAGGAGCTGTTTTTT.

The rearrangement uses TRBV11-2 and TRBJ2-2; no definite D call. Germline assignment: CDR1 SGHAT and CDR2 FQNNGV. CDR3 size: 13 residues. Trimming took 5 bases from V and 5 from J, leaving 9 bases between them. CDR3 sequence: CASSVSLTGELFF. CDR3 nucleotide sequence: TGTGCCAGCAGCGTTTCCTTGACCGGGGAGCTGTTTTTT.

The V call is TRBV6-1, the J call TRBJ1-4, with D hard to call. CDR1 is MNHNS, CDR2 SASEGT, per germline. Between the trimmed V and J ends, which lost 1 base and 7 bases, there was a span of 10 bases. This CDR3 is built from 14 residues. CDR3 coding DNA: TGTGCCAGCAGTGAAGGAGGGCCGGGTGAAAAACTGTTTTTT. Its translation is CASSEGGPGEKLFF.

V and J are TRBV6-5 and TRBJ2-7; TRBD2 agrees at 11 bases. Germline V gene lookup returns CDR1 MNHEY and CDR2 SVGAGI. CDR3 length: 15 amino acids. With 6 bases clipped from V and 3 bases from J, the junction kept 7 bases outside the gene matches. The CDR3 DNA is TGTGCCAGCAGACTGGGACTAGCGGTTAACTACGAGCAGTACTTC. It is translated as CASRLGLAVNYEQYF.

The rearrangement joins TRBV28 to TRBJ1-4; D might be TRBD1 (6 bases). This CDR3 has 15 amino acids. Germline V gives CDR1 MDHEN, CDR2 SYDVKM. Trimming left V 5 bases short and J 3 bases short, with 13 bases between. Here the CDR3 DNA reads TGTGCCAGCAGTCCAAGGGGGGGGTCTAATGAAAAACTGTTTTTT. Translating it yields CASSPRGGSNEKLFF.

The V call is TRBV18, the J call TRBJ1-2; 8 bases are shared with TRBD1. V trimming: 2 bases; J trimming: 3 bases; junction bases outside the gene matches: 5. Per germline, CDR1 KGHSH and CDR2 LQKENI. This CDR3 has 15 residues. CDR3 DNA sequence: TGTGCCAGCTCACCAGCGACAGGGGCGGACTATGGCTACACCTTC. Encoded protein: CASSPATGADYGYTF.

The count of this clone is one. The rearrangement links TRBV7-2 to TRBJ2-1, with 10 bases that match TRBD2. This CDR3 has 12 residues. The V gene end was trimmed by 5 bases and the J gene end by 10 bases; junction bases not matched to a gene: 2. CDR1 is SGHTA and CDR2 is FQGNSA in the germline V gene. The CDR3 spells CASSERGGEQFF. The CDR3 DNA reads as TGTGCCAGCAGCGAGCGGGGGGGCGAGCAGTTCTTC.

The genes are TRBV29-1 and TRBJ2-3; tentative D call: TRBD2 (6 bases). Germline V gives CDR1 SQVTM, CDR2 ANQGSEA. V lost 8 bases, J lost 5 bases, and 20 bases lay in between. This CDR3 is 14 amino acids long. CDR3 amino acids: CSSQPGSEKDTQYF. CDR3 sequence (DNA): TGCAGCTCTCAGCCCGGGAGCGAAAAAGATACGCAGTATTTT.

The DNA of the CDR3 is TGTGCCAGCAGCGCCGGGGTCCGAGGGACTGAAGCTTTCTTT. Amino acids: CASSAGVRGTEAFF. This rearrangement joins TRBV7-8 to TRBJ1-1; D unclear. CDR1 and CDR2 (germline): SGHVS, FQNEAQ. V was clipped by 5 bases and J by 5 bases, with 15 bases between them. The CDR3 spans 14 residues.

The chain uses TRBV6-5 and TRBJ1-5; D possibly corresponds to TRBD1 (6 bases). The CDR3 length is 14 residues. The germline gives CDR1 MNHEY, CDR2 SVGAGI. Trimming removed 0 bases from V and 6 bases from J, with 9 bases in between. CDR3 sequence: CASSYSGGGQPQHF. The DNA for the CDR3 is TGTGCCAGCAGTTACTCGGGGGGCGGTCAGCCCCAGCATTTT.

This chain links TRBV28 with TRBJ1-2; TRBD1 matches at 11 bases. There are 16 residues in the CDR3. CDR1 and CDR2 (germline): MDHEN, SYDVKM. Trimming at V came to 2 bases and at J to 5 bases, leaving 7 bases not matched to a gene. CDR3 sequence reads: CASSLGTGGGLYGYTF. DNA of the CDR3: TGTGCCAGCAGTTTAGGGACAGGGGGGGGCCTTTATGGCTACACCTTC.

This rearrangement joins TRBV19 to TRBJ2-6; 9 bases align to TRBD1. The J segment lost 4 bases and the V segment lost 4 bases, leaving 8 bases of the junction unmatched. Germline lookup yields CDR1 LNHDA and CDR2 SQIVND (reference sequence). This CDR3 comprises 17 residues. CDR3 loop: CASSRTGAVIGANVLTF. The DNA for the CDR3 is TGTGCCAGTAGTAGGACAGGGGCCGTAATCGGGGCCAACGTCCTGACTTTC.

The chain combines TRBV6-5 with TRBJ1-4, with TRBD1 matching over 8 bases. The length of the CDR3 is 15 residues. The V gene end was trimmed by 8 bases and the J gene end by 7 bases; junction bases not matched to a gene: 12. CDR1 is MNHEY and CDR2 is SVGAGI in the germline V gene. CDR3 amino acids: CASGSRQGFSEKLFF. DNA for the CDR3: TGTGCCAGCGGGAGTCGACAGGGGTTCAGTGAAAAACTGTTTTTT.

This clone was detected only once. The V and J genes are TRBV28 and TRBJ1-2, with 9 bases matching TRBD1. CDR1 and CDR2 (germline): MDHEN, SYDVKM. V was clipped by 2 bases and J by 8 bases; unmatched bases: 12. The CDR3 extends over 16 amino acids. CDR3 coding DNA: TGTGCCAGCAGTTTACCCGGGACAGGGTTAGCGGGAGGCTACACCTTC. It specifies CASSLPGTGLAGGYTF.

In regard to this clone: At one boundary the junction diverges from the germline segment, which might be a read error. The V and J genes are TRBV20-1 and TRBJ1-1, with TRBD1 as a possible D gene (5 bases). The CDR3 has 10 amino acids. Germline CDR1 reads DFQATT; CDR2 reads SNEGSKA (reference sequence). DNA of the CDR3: TGCAGTGCTGCCGGGGACGGTGTTCTCTTT. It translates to CSAAGDGVLF.

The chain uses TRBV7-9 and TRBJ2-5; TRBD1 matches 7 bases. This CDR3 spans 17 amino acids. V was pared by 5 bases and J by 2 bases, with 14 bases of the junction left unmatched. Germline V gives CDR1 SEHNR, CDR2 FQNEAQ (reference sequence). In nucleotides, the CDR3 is TGTGCCAGCAGCCCCCAAGACAGGGTGTCAAGGCAAGAGACCCAGTACTTC. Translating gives CASSPQDRVSRQETQYF.

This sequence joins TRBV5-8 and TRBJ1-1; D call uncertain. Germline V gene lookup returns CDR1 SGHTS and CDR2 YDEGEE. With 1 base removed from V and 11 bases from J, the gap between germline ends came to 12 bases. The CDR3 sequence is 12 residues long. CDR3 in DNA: TGTGCCAGCAGCTTGTTTAGGCCGAACGCTTTCTTT. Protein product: CASSLFRPNAFF.

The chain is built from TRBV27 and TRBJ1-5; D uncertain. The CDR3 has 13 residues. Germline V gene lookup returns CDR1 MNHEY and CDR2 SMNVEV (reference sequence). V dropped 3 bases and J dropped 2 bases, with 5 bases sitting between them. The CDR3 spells CASSFVGNQPQHF. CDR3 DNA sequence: TGTGCCAGCAGTTTTGTGGGCAATCAGCCCCAGCATTTT.

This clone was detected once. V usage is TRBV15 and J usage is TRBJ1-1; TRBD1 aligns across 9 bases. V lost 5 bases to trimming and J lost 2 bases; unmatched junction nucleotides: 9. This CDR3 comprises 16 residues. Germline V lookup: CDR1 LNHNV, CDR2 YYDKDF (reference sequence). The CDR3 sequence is CATSPRGTGRNTEAFF. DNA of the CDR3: TGTGCCACCAGCCCTAGGGGGACAGGGAGAAACACTGAAGCTTTCTTT.

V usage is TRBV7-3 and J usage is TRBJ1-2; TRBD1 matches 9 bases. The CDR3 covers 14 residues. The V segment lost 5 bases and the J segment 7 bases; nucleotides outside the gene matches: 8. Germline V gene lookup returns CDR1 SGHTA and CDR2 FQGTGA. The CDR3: CASSPTGGASGYTF. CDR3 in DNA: TGTGCCAGCAGCCCAACAGGGGGCGCGTCTGGCTACACCTTC.

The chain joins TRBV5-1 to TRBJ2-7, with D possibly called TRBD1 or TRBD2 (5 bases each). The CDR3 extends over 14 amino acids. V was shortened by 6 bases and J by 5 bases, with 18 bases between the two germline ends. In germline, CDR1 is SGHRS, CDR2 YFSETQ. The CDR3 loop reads CASTIPGTLNEQYF. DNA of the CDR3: TGCGCCAGCACCATCCCCGGGACCTTGAACGAGCAGTACTTC.

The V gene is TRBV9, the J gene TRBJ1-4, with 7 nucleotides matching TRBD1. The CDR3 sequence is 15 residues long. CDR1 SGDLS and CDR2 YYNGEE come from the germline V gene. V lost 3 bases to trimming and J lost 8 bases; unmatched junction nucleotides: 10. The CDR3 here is CASSGETGPGEKLFF. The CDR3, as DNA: TGTGCCAGCAGCGGGGAGACAGGGCCGGGAGAAAAACTGTTTTTT.

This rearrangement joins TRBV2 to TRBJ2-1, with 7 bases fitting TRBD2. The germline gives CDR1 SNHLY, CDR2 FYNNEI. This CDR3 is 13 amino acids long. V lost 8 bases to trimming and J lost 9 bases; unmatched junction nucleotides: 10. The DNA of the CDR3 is TGTGCCAGCGGACTAGATGGAGTCAGTGAGCAGTTCTTC. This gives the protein CASGLDGVSEQFF.

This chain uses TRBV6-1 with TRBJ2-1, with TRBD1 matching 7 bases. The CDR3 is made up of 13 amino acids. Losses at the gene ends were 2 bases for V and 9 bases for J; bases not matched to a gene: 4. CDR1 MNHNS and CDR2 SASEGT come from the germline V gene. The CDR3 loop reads CASSETGVGEQFF. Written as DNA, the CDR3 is TGTGCCAGCAGTGAAACAGGGGTGGGTGAGCAGTTCTTC.

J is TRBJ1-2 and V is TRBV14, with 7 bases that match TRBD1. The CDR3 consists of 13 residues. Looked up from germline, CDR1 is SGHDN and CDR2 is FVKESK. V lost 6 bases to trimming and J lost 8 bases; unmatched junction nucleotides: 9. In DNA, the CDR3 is TGTGCCAGCAGACCGACAGGGATGGAGGGCTACACCTTC. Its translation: CASRPTGMEGYTF.